The 5 T cell receptor beta chains presented below share a single source sample, sequenced in a study of T cells after yellow fever vaccination. MiXCR, applied by TCRdb to the 5' RACE reads, yields one record per CDR3 protein. This table has some 54,000 distinct CDR3 sequences, about 6.6% appearing once. This specimen was CD8+ T cells not binding an NS4B(214-222) dextramer, sorted from PBMCs, taken more than 35 days after the first yellow fever vaccination. These receptors were taken from a man between 18 and 35 years old who received the YFV17D yellow fever vaccine.

This clonotype was picked up a small number of times. The V call is TRBV12-3 or TRBV12-4, the J call TRBJ2-2; D is possibly TRBD1 (6 bases). V was cut by 4 bases and J by 5 bases, with 8 bases left in between. This CDR3 has 13 amino acids. DNA for the CDR3: TGTGCCAGCAGTTCAGGGGCGACCGGGGAGCTGTTTTTT. Translated, it gives CASSSGATGELFF.

This clonotype was found many times. This chain joins TRBV20-1 and TRBJ2-1, with 7 bases fitting TRBD2. This CDR3 has 14 residues. The V and J ends lost 1 base and 8 bases, in that order; junction bases with no gene match: 8. Germline CDR1 DFQATT, CDR2 SNEGSKA (reference sequence). DNA of the CDR3: TGCAGTGCTAGAGTTTCTAGCGGAGGATATGAGCAGTTCTTC. Its translation: CSARVSSGGYEQFF.

This rearrangement joins TRBV5-1 to TRBJ1-1; D gene unclear. The CDR3 spans 15 residues. V lost 2 bases, J lost 0 bases, and 11 bases lay in between. Germline V CDR1 and CDR2: SGHRS, YFSETQ. DNA for the CDR3: TGCGCCAGCAGCTTTTACAGAGGGATGAACACTGAAGCTTTCTTT. It translates to CASSFYRGMNTEAFF. The full variable domain, with the rest looked up from reference TRBV5-1 and TRBJ1-1, is KAGVTQTPRYLIKTRGQQVTLSCSPISGHRSVSWYQQTPGQGLQFLFEYFSETQRNKGNFPGRFSGRQFSNSRSEMNVSTLELGDSALYLCASSFYRGMNTEAFFGQGTRLTVV.

This clonotype has more than one count but fewer than ten. The rearrangement joins TRBV7-9 to TRBJ2-7, with unresolved D. Germline CDR1 reads SEHNR; CDR2 reads FQNEAQ (reference sequence). The V end lost 1 base, the J end lost 6 bases, and 7 bases lay between the germline ends. The CDR3 length is 12 residues. CDR3 protein: CASSLGGSEQYV. The CDR3 bases are TGTGCCAGCAGCTTAGGCGGTTCCGAGCAGTACGTC.

This clonotype was counted only a few times. This chain joins TRBV7-3 and TRBJ2-5; either TRBD1 or TRBD2 may supply D (5 bases each). The CDR3 runs 14 residues. With 0 bases removed from V and 4 bases from J, the gap between germline ends came to 9 bases. CDR1 is SGHTA and CDR2 is FQGTGA in the germline V gene. The CDR3 here is CASSLTGAGETQYF. In DNA form, the CDR3 reads TGTGCCAGCAGCTTAACAGGGGCGGGAGAGACCCAGTACTTC.